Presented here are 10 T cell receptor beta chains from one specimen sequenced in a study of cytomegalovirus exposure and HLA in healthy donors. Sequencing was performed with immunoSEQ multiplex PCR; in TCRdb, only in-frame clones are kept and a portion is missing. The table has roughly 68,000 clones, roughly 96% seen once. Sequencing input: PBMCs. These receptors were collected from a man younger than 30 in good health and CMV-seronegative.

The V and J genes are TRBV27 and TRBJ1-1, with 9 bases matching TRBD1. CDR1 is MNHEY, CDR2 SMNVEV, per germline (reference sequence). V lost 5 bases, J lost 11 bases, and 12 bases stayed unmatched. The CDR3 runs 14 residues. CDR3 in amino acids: CASSPRTGGRPAFF. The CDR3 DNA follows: TGTGCCAGCAGTCCCCGAACAGGGGGCCGCCCTGCTTTCTTT.

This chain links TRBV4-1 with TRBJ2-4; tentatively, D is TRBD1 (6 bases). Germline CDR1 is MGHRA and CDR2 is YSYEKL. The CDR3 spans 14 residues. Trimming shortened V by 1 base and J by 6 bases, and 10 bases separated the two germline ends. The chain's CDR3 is CASSQVHRVNIQYF. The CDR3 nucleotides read TGCGCCAGCAGCCAAGTCCACAGGGTAAACATTCAGTACTTC.

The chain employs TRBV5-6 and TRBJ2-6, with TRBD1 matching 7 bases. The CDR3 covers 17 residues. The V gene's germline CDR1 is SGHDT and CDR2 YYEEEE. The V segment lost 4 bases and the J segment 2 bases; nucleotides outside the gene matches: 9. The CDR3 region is CASSLFTGEAGANVLTF. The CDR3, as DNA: TGTGCCAGCAGCCTTTTTACAGGGGAAGCTGGGGCCAACGTCCTGACTTTC.

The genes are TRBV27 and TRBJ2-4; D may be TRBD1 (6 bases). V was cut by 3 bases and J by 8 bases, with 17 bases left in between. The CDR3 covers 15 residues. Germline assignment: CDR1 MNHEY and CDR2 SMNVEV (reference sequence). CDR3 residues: CASSFSWGRGDIQYF. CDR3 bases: TGTGCCAGCAGTTTTAGCTGGGGGCGAGGGGACATTCAGTACTTC.

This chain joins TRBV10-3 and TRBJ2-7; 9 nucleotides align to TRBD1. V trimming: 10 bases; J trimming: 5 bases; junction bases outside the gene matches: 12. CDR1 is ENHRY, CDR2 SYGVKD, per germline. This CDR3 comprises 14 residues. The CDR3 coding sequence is TGTGCCACTTGGAGCGGGGACAGGGCCCACGAGCAGTACTTC. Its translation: CATWSGDRAHEQYF.

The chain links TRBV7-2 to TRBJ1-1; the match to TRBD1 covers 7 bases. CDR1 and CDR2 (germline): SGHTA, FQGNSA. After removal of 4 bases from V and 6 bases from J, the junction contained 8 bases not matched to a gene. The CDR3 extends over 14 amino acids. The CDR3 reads CASSWDRAISEAFF. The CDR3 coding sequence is TGTGCCAGCAGCTGGGACAGAGCTATCTCTGAAGCTTTCTTT.

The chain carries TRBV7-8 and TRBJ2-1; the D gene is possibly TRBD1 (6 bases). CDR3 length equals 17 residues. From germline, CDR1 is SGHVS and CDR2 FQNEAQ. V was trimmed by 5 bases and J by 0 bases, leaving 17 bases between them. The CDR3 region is CASSAQQGMSSYNEQFF. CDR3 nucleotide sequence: TGTGCCAGCAGCGCTCAACAGGGAATGAGCTCCTACAATGAGCAGTTCTTC.

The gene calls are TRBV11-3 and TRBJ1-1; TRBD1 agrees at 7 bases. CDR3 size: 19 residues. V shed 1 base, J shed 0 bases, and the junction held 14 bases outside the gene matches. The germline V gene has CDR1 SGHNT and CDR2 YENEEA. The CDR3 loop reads CASSLGGSRRGTMNTEAFF. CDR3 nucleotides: TGTGCCAGCAGCTTAGGTGGGAGTCGCAGGGGGACCATGAACACTGAAGCTTTCTTT.

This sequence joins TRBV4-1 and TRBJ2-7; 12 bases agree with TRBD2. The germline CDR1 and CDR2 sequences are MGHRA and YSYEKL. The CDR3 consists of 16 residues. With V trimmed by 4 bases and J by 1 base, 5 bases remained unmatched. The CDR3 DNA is TGCGCCAGCAGCCCGACTAGCGGGAGATTATCCTACGAGCAGTACTTC. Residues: CASSPTSGRLSYEQYF.

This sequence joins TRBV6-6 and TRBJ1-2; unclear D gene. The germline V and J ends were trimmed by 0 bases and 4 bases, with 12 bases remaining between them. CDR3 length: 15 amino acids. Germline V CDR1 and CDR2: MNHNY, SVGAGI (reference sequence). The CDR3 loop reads CASSYSIGGLYGYTF. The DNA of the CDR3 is TGTGCCAGCAGTTACTCGATTGGAGGGCTCTATGGCTACACCTTC.